This T cell receptor beta chain was observed in a study of CXCR3-negative and CXCR3-positive naive CD8 T cells. Study observations and caveats: Whereas memory cells differed, naive CXCR3-negative and CXCR3-positive cells shared similar TRBV-TRBJ usage. Hydrophobicity was higher for TRB CDR3s found in CXCR3-positive naive cells than in CXCR3-negative naive cells.

The libraries of TRB cDNA were prepared using 5' RACE with UMI labels. One entry per CDR3 protein, without DNA, is what TCRdb gives after re-calling the 5' RACE reads. This table holds about 62,000 distinct CDR3 sequences. Note on this clonotype: Antigen specificity is unknown.

A CD45RO-CCR7+CD27+CD95- phenotype identified naive CD8+ T cells. Sample: naive CXCR3- CD8+ T cells from blood. Documented subset: CD45RO-CCR7+CD27+CD95- naive CD8+ T cells lacking CXCR3 (TNR3-). The TCR originated in a human donor in good health. Some clones in this sample may be carry-over from other donors' samples.

The CDR3 spells CASSGSYEQYF. The chain recombines TRBV28 with TRBJ2-7. CDR3 length equals 11 residues. From germline, CDR1 is MDHEN and CDR2 SYDVKM.